Presented here are 8 T cell receptor beta chains from one specimen sequenced in a study of yellow fever vaccine responses in identical twins. TCRdb ran MiXCR on the RT-PCR reads and lists one entry per CDR3 protein. Of 3,500 to 4,500 distinct CDR3 sequences listed, around 87% are singletons. The sequenced sample was T cells from blood (PBMCs), unsorted or a sorted subset (not recorded which), obtained before or after yellow fever vaccination (not recorded which). These receptors originate from a woman in her late teens or twenties who received the yellow fever vaccine.

This rearrangement joins TRBV11-2 to TRBJ2-1, with a tentative D call TRBD1 (6 bases). This CDR3 has 17 residues. With 1 base removed from V and 6 bases from J, the gap between germline ends came to 19 bases. Per the germline V gene, CDR1 is SGHAT and CDR2 is FQNNGV. CDR3 coding DNA: TGTGCCAGCAGCTTAGTGGGACAAATAGCTCCTGGCAATGAGCAGTTCTTC. It yields the protein CASSLVGQIAPGNEQFF.

The chain has TRBV5-5 and TRBJ1-5; no firm D call. The V end lost 0 bases, the J end lost 3 bases, and 7 bases lay between the germline ends. The CDR3 totals 14 residues. CDR1 is SGHKS and CDR2 is YYEKEE in the germline V gene (reference sequence). The CDR3 loop reads CASSLGPANQPQHF. DNA of the CDR3: TGTGCCAGCAGCTTGGGCCCCGCCAATCAGCCCCAGCATTTT.

This clonotype was picked up one time. The chain recombines TRBV18 with TRBJ2-5; D gene uncertain. V was clipped by 0 bases and J by 4 bases, with 6 bases between them. This CDR3 is 13 amino acids long. Germline CDR1 is KGHSH and CDR2 is LQKENI. CDR3 sequence reads: CASSPPSGETQYF. The CDR3 DNA is TGTGCCAGCTCACCACCGTCGGGAGAGACCCAGTACTTC.

The chain combines TRBV11-3 with TRBJ2-5; D gene ambiguous. The CDR3 is 13 residues long. Germline loops: CDR1 SGHNT, CDR2 YENEEA. Trimming cost V 3 bases and J 1 base, with 6 bases left between them. CDR3 protein: CASSFTLQETQYF. The CDR3 coding sequence is TGTGCCAGCAGCTTTACCCTCCAAGAGACCCAGTACTTC.

J is TRBJ2-3 and V is TRBV12-3 or TRBV12-4; D remains ambiguous. V shed 5 bases and J shed 9 bases, with 12 bases lying between them. The CDR3 is 12 amino acids. The CDR3 DNA reads as TGTGCCAGCAGTGCTACCACTCGGACGCAGTATTTT. Amino acid sequence: CASSATTRTQYF.

The chain has TRBV18 and TRBJ1-1; D gene ambiguous. Germline V lookup: CDR1 KGHSH, CDR2 LQKENI. CDR3 length: 16 amino acids. Trimming removed 2 bases at V and 0 bases at J, with 13 bases between. CDR3 protein: CASSPFTVRMNTEAFF. The CDR3 bases are TGTGCCAGCTCACCATTCACAGTAAGAATGAACACTGAAGCTTTCTTT.

This clonotype was recorded a few times. V gene TRBV10-3 combines with J gene TRBJ1-6; D is unclear. Trimming shortened V by 6 bases and J by 8 bases, and 17 bases separated the two germline ends. There are 15 residues in the CDR3. Germline CDR1 and CDR2: ENHRY and SYGVKD. CDR3 in amino acids: CAISQRPGSDSPLHF. CDR3 in DNA: TGTGCCATCAGCCAAAGACCGGGTTCGGATTCACCCCTCCACTTT.

The chain combines TRBV7-2 with TRBJ2-7; D is uncertain. CDR3 length equals 14 residues. CDR1 and CDR2 (germline): SGHTA, FQGNSA. V lost 2 bases and J 2 bases, leaving 10 bases between the germline ends. CDR3 coding DNA: TGTGCCAGCAGCTTACGTCGGCAGGCCTACGAGCAGTACTTC. Its protein is CASSLRRQAYEQYF.